Listed below are T cell receptor beta chains from one sample, sequenced in a study of cytomegalovirus exposure and HLA in healthy donors. Profiled with immunoSEQ multiplex PCR; TCRdb holds only in-frame clones, not every one. This sample has roughly 68,000 clones, with roughly 90% found just once. The source material was PBMCs. Receptors originate from a woman aged 18 to 35 in good health and CMV-seronegative. CDR3s include the opening cysteine and the closing phenylalanine or tryptophan. The order of the fields is V gene, clone size, CDR3 protein. Not every row has a clone size; where given, it reads once, few, many or a size class.

>TRBV30|NA
CAWSGGDYQPQHF
>TRBV6-1|NA
CASSLTGNSGNTIYF
>TRBV19|NA
CASSTGGRFINEQFF
>TRBV5-1|NA
CASSWPIAGGSTDTQYF
>TRBV5-6|once
CASSSSQQGMYTEAFF
>TRBV5-8|NA
CASSLRQGSVTQYF
>TRBV7-2|NA
CASSSQQGAQPQHF
>TRBV4-3|NA
CASSQDRDWVSPLHF
>TRBV6-9|NA
CASSFDRGLGSDTQYF
>TRBV27|NA
CASSPGQGINTGELFF
>TRBV29-1|NA
CSVRTGETGANVLTF
>TRBV7-9|NA
CATQGAAYEQYF
>TRBV5-1|NA
CASSLLEGAQYF
>TRBV7-9|NA
CASSLVGGYEQYF